The sequence of this TCR beta chain was determined in a study of cytomegalovirus exposure and HLA in healthy donors. General study findings and limits: The study assumed roughly uniform donor sequencing depth for presence/absence analyses.

This PCR relied on a set of 60 Vbeta primers and 13 Jbeta primers. The repertoire was sequenced with immunoSEQ multiplex PCR; TCRdb's copy has only in-frame clones and lacks some. This sample carries 100,000 to 150,000 clones, roughly 77% of them seen once, and the ten largest clones take over 4.5%. This clone occurred once. The antigen is not known. Specimen: PBMCs. This TCR was sampled from a middle-aged woman in good health and CMV-seropositive.

The CDR3 loop is CASNPSGNTGELFF. In DNA, the CDR3 is TGTGCCAGTAATCCCAGCGGTAACACCGGGGAGCTGTTTTTT. This rearrangement joins TRBV19 to TRBJ2-2; TRBD2 is a possible D gene (5 bases). Germline-derived CDR1 and CDR2 are LNHDA and SQIVND (reference sequence). The V end lost 7 bases, the J end lost 2 bases, and 11 bases lay between the germline ends. The CDR3 spans 14 residues.